This is a list of T cell receptor beta chains from one sample in a study of tumor-infiltrating lymphocytes in primary liver carcinoma. TCRdb fed the multiplex PCR reads into MiXCR, producing one record per CDR3 protein. The sample consists of about 84,000 distinct CDR3 sequences, 60% to 75% of them appearing once. Sequencing was done on a sample of liver tumor tissue from sampling region 1. The receptors shown here come from a man aged 40-50 years with primary liver carcinoma and hepatitis B virus infection. The CDR3 runs from the conserved cysteine through the conserved F or W. The order of the fields is J gene, D gene, V gene, clone size, CDR3 DNA, CDR3 protein. A D gene is named only where the DNA matches it firmly. Size values are once, few and many counts, or a class for expanded clones, and some rows have none.

>TRBJ1-2|-|TRBV11-3|-
TGTGCCAGCAGCTCCACCCGGGGGAGACACTATGGCTACACCTTC
CASSSTRGRHYGYTF
>TRBJ1-5|-|TRBV2|many
TGTGCCAGCAGTGAACCAGGGGTTCATCAGCCCCAGCATTTT
CASSEPGVHQPQHF
>TRBJ2-6|TRBD1|TRBV6-1|-
TGTGCCAGCACCCTGGGACAGGACCGCTCTAGGGCCAACGTCCTGACCTTC
CASTLGQDRSRANVLTF
>TRBJ2-3|-|TRBV6-1|-
TGTGCCAGCAGTAAACAGATGGCGGGGCAAGATACGCAGTATTTT
CASSKQMAGQDTQYF
>TRBJ2-5|TRBD2|TRBV29-1|-
TGCGGCGCAGGACTAGCGGGAGGACTGGGTGAGACCCAGTACTTC
CGAGLAGGLGETQYF
>TRBJ1-2|TRBD1|TRBV4-1|-
TGCGCCAGCAGCCAAGAACCAGATGGACAGGGAATTCTCCGTAGCTACACCTTC
CASSQEPDGQGILRSYTF
>TRBJ2-1|-|TRBV6-2/TRBV6-3|-
TGTGCCAGCAATTACTACTTACATGGGACTTACAATGAGCAGTTCTTC
CASNYYLHGTYNEQFF
>TRBJ1-5|-|TRBV7-8|-
TGTGCCAGTAGCTCAGGGACATTGAATCAGCCCCAGCATTTT
CASSSGTLNQPQHF
>TRBJ2-5|-|TRBV29-1|medium-sized
TGCAGCGTTGATAGGGGGGAGGTAGAGACCCAGTACTTC
CSVDRGEVETQYF
>TRBJ1-2|-|TRBV10-2|many
TGCGCCAGCAGTGAGCCCGGGGGAGGCTACACCTTC
CASSEPGGGYTF
>TRBJ2-3|-|TRBV18|-
TGTGCCGGCTCACCACCCGTCGGGGGTACAGATACGCAGTATTTT
CAGSPPVGGTDTQYF
>TRBJ2-5|TRBD2|TRBV10-3|-
TGTGTCACGAGACTAGCGGGAGGACCAGAGACCCAGTACTTC
CVTRLAGGPETQYF
>TRBJ2-7|TRBD2|TRBV5-4|few
TGTACTAGCAGCCCAGGACTAGCGGTAACCTACGAGCAGTACTTC
CTSSPGLAVTYEQYF
>TRBJ2-3|TRBD1|TRBV12-3/TRBV12-4|many
TGTGCCAGCACCCAACAGGGGAGCCAGACAGATACGCAGTATTTT
CASTQQGSQTDTQYF
>TRBJ2-7|-|TRBV6-5|many
TGTGCCAGCAGCCTGCTAGGGCCGAACTATTCGGGGGCCTACGAGCAGTACTTC
CASSLLGPNYSGAYEQYF
>TRBJ2-5|-|TRBV18|few
TGTGCCAGCTCACCAGGGGTCCAAGAGACCCAGTACTTC
CASSPGVQETQYF
>TRBJ1-1|-|TRBV5-4|-
TGTGACAGCAGCCCGGAGGGGTTTTTCACTGAGGCTTTCTTT
CDSSPEGFFTEAFF
>TRBJ2-7|-|TRBV10-2|-
TGCGCCAGCAGTGAGACACTCCGGACAGTCTATGAGCGGTACTTC
CASSETLRTVYERYF
>TRBJ2-5|TRBD2|TRBV5-1|-
TGCGCTAGCAGCACCGGGACTAGCGCGAAAGAGACCCAGTACTTC
CASSTGTSAKETQYF
>TRBJ2-7|-|TRBV14|-
TGTGCCAGCAGCCAATGTAGCAGGTTTACCTACGAGCAATACTTC
CASSQCSRFTYEQYF
>TRBJ2-5|-|TRBV2|-
TGTGCCAGCAATGTTCACGGGGTGGGAGAGACCCAGTACTTC
CASNVHGVGETQYF
>TRBJ2-7|TRBD2|TRBV6-5|-
TGTGTCAGCAGTTACTCGAACCTAGCGGGAGCCTACGAGCAGTACTTC
CVSSYSNLAGAYEQYF
>TRBJ2-1|TRBD2|TRBV7-9|-
TGTGTCAGCAGCTTACCTTCGGGACTAGCAGGTACGAGCCATGAGCAGTTCTTC
CVSSLPSGLAGTSHEQFF
>TRBJ2-1|TRBD2|TRBV12-3/TRBV12-4|-
TGTGTCAGCAGTTTAGCGGGAGGGCCTAGTGGGTATGAGCAGTTCTTC
CVSSLAGGPSGYEQFF
>TRBJ2-7|-|TRBV29-1|medium-sized
TGCAGCGCCTGGTCCTCAGGCAGCTCCTACGAGCAGTACTTC
CSAWSSGSSYEQYF
>TRBJ2-1|-|TRBV29-1|-
TGCAGCGCGGGGGTTGCGGGTGAGCAGATCTTC
CSAGVAGEQIF
>TRBJ2-2|TRBD2|TRBV7-9|many
TGTGCCAGCAGCCGGACTAGCGGATACACCGGGGAGCTGTTTTTT
CASSRTSGYTGELFF
>TRBJ2-3|-|TRBV6-5|-
TGTGCGAGCAGGGCCCGCCTACGATCTGATACGCAGTATTTT
CASRARLRSDTQYF
>TRBJ1-1|-|TRBV11-2|-
TGTGCCAGCAGCCTAATGGAGGGACAAGGGTTCGGCACTGAAGCTTTCTTT
CASSLMEGQGFGTEAFF
>TRBJ1-5|-|TRBV11-2|-
TGTCCCAGCAGCTTAGGGTTAAATCAGCCCAGGCATTTT
CPSSLGLNQPRHF
>TRBJ2-5|-|TRBV5-4|-
TGTGCCAGCAGCTCATTGACTGACACGGGGCACCAGTACTTC
CASSSLTDTGHQYF
>TRBJ2-4|-|TRBV28|few
TGTGCCAGCAGTTTCGCTAGGATGAAGAACATTCAGTACTTC
CASSFARMKNIQYF
>TRBJ1-1|-|TRBV11-2|-
TGTGCCAGCAGCCCTCCGGGCGCGAACACTGAAGCTGTCTTT
CASSPPGANTEAVF
>TRBJ1-1|-|TRBV11-3|-
TGTGCCAGTAGCTTAGAAGGGGGGACTGAAGCTTTCTTC
CASSLEGGTEAFF
>TRBJ2-7|-|TRBV5-1|many
TGCGCCAGCAGCTCCTCCTACGAGCAGTACTTC
CASSSSYEQYF
>TRBJ2-7|-|TRBV6-1|-
TGTGCTAGCAGTGGATGGGTTGTCTACGAGCAGTATTTC
CASSGWVVYEQYF
>TRBJ2-3|TRBD2|TRBV10-3|few
TGTGCCATCAGTGAGCCTGGACTAGCGGGAGCAGATACGCAGTATTTT
CAISEPGLAGADTQYF
>TRBJ2-7|-|TRBV5-1|-
TGCGCCAGCAGCTTGGCCGGAAGTGGGAGCTTCTACGAGCAGCACTTC
CASSLAGSGSFYEQHF
>TRBJ2-1|-|TRBV10-2|once
TGTGCTAGCAGTGAGTCCGGTGTCAGGCACGGTGAGCAGTTCTTC
CASSESGVRHGEQFF
>TRBJ2-1|TRBD1|TRBV6-5|-
TGTGCCAGCTGCCAGGGCAGGGGGCTAGATGAGCAGTTCTTC
CASCQGRGLDEQFF
>TRBJ1-5|TRBD1|TRBV12-3/TRBV12-4|-
TGTGCCAGCGCGGACAGGGTTGCTCAGCCCCAGCATTTT
CASADRVAQPQHF
>TRBJ2-1|-|TRBV6-5|-
TGTGCCAGCAGTTACGTCAGGGATGAGCAATTCTTC
CASSYVRDEQFF
>TRBJ2-2|-|TRBV10-2|once
TGCGCCAGCAGTGAAATCCTGGGAGGGGGGAACACCGGGGAGCTGGTTTTT
CASSEILGGGNTGELVF
>TRBJ2-1|TRBD2|TRBV12-3/TRBV12-4|-
TGTGCCAGCAGTCCTAGCGGAGCGGGAGAATGCTCCTACAATGATCAGTTCTTC
CASSPSGAGECSYNDQFF
>TRBJ2-1|TRBD1|TRBV7-8|few
TGTGCCAGCAGCGCTCGTGGGACAGCCTACATTGAGCAATTCTTC
CASSARGTAYIEQFF
>TRBJ2-2|-|TRBV4-1|-
TGCGCCAGCAACCAAGGACGAGGCGAGGAGGAGTTTTTT
CASNQGRGEEEFF
>TRBJ2-1|TRBD2|TRBV7-9|-
TGTGCCAGCAGTCCTCGCGGGAGCTCCTACAATGAGCAGTTCTTC
CASSPRGSSYNEQFF
>TRBJ2-2|-|TRBV30|-
TGTGCCTGGAGCGCCTTCGGGGCGGAAGACACCGGGGAGCTGTTTTTT
CAWSAFGAEDTGELFF
>TRBJ2-7|TRBD1|TRBV28|-
TGTGCCAGCATCCCACAAAGGGGGCAACCTTACGAGCACTACTTC
CASIPQRGQPYEHYF
>TRBJ1-5|TRBD1|TRBV2|-
TGTGCCATCAGCCTACAGGGGCAGCCCCAGCATTTT
CAISLQGQPQHF
>TRBJ2-1|TRBD2|TRBV7-2|few
TGTGCCAGCAGCGCCCGACTAGCGGGAGACGGGGGTGAGCAGTTCTTC
CASSARLAGDGGEQFF
>TRBJ2-2|-|TRBV10-2|-
TGCGCCAGCGCTATAGGACAGTCTCCCTGGGGCGGGGAGCTGTTTTTT
CASAIGQSPWGGELFF
>TRBJ2-1|-|TRBV29-1|-
TGCAGTGGATTGCCGGAACAGAGTGTGGGTGAGCAGTTCTTC
CSGLPEQSVGEQFF